The entry that follows covers one TCR beta chain sequence. CDR3 size: 16 residues. The V end was cut by 8 bases, the J end by 3 bases, with 20 bases between. Germline V gene lookup returns CDR1 LNHDA and CDR2 SQIVND (reference sequence). Clones were read by immunoSEQ multiplex PCR, and TCRdb kept only the in-frame ones, dropping some. The profile covers roughly 2.2 million clones, with approximately 93% appearing a single time and 0.39% taken by the ten largest. This sample was taken from a study of shared clonotypes between healthy human individuals. Sequencing was done on a sample of naive CD4+ T cells from PBMCs. Indicated subset: CD45RA+ positively selected. The V gene is TRBV19, the J gene TRBJ1-3, with a possible D match to TRBD1 (5 bases). The sequence came from a man in his late teens or twenties in good health. Some clones in this sample may be carry-over from other donors' samples. This CDR3 reads CASCIYPGLRGNTIYF. The CDR3 DNA follows: TGTGCCAGTTGCATTTATCCGGGACTCCGTGGAAACACCATATATTTT.